Presented here are 17 T cell receptor beta chains from one specimen sequenced in a study of blood T cell repertoires in COVID-19. Method: immunoSEQ multiplex PCR; TCRdb's copy keeps in-frame clones and lacks some. The sample has some 100,000 clones, about 83% seen once. Sequencing was done on a sample of peripheral blood. The receptor set was obtained from a man between 65 and 80 years old with acute or convalescent COVID-19.

V and J are TRBV7-6 and TRBJ2-5, with 9 bases identical to TRBD2. CDR1 is SGHVS and CDR2 is FNYEAQ in the germline V gene. This CDR3 is built from 17 residues. Germline trimming cut 2 bases from V and 5 bases from J; bases unmatched to any gene: 12. The CDR3 nucleotides read TGTGCCAGCAGCTTACGCCTTAGCGGGGGCCGGGGGGAGACCCAGTACTTC. The encoded protein is CASSLRLSGGRGETQYF.

The chain has TRBV28 and TRBJ2-7; D may be TRBD1 (6 bases). CDR3 length: 12 amino acids. From germline, CDR1 is MDHEN and CDR2 SYDVKM. V gave up 2 bases and J gave up 9 bases, with 11 bases separating them. The CDR3 nucleotides are TGTGCCAGCAGTTTAGACAGGACCAGGCAGTACTTC. Protein sequence: CASSLDRTRQYF.

The rearrangement uses TRBV5-4 and TRBJ2-7, with D possibly matching TRBD2 (5 bases). The CDR3 is 13 residues long. Germline V lookup: CDR1 SGHNT, CDR2 YYREEE (reference sequence). V lost 0 bases to trimming and J lost 7 bases, with 11 bases between them. The CDR3 is CASSLVGPGEQYF. CDR3 nucleotides: TGTGCCAGCAGCTTGGTCGGGCCGGGGGAGCAGTACTTC.

J is TRBJ2-7 and V is TRBV27, with 7 bases lining up with TRBD1. CDR1 and CDR2 from the germline V gene are MNHEY and SMNVEV (reference sequence). This CDR3 spans 14 amino acids. Losses at the gene ends were 5 bases for V and 4 bases for J; bases not matched to a gene: 8. CDR3 protein: CASSATGSLYEQYF. DNA of the CDR3: TGTGCCAGCAGTGCGACAGGGTCCCTATACGAGCAGTACTTC.

There are many counts of this clone. The chain carries TRBV30 and TRBJ2-7; 7 nucleotides line up with TRBD2. The trim removed 1 base at V and 1 base at J, leaving 1 base unmatched. Germline V gene sequence: CDR1 GTSNPN, CDR2 SVGIG (reference sequence). The CDR3 covers 13 residues. CDR3 sequence reads: CAWSGEGSYEQYF. In DNA, the CDR3 is TGTGCCTGGAGTGGGGAGGGTTCCTACGAGCAGTACTTC.

The chain carries TRBV27 and TRBJ2-2, with D maybe TRBD2 (6 bases). Trimming took off 2 bases at V and 4 bases at J, with 20 bases between the two ends. The CDR3 is made up of 18 amino acids. Germline CDR1 MNHEY, CDR2 SMNVEV (reference sequence). CDR3 sequence: CASSLTVRVGGLTGELFF. CDR3 in DNA: TGTGCCAGCAGTTTAACTGTAAGGGTGGGGGGTCTCACCGGGGAGCTGTTTTTT.

The gene calls are TRBV6-5 and TRBJ2-7; D perhaps matches TRBD2 (7 bases). Germline V lookup: CDR1 MNHEY, CDR2 SVGAGI. The V end lost 5 bases, the J end lost 3 bases, and 17 bases lay between the germline ends. CDR3 length: 15 residues. The CDR3 protein is CASSTEGGLYYEQYF. CDR3 nucleotide sequence: TGTGCCAGCAGTACCGAGGGGGGGCTATACTACGAGCAGTACTTC.

This clone has a handful of counts. The chain combines TRBV4-2 with TRBJ2-1; 13 positions match TRBD2. This CDR3 region has 18 residues. Germline V lookup: CDR1 LGHNA, CDR2 YNFKEQ. The V and J ends lost 4 bases and 2 bases, in that order; junction bases with no gene match: 8. The CDR3 here is CASSPGTSGIVAYNEQFF. The CDR3, as DNA: TGTGCCAGCAGCCCCGGGACTAGCGGGATCGTAGCCTACAATGAGCAGTTCTTC.

The J gene is TRBJ1-1, the V gene TRBV5-1, with 9 nucleotides matching TRBD1. The CDR3 covers 17 residues. V dropped 0 bases and J dropped 0; count of bases not matched to a gene: 6. Germline assignment: CDR1 SGHRS and CDR2 YFSETQ. CDR3 residues: CASSLVGTGTLNTEAFF. The CDR3 DNA follows: TGCGCCAGCAGCTTGGTTGGGACAGGGACTTTGAACACTGAAGCTTTCTTT.

The rearrangement joins TRBV28 to TRBJ2-7; 9 bases are shared with TRBD2. V shed 4 bases, J shed 7 bases, and the junction held 8 bases outside the gene matches. CDR1 and CDR2 (germline): MDHEN, SYDVKM. CDR3 length: 14 amino acids. Here the CDR3 reads CASSYLAGAREQYF. The CDR3 DNA sequence: TGTGCCAGCAGTTATTTAGCGGGAGCACGGGAGCAGTACTTC.

V is TRBV7-3 and J is TRBJ2-1; TRBD2 matches at 8 bases. The CDR3 extends over 14 amino acids. The V and J ends lost 2 bases and 8 bases, in that order; junction bases with no gene match: 5. CDR1 and CDR2 (germline): SGHTA, FQGTGA. The CDR3 reads CASSLGREADEQFF. CDR3 sequence (DNA): TGTGCCAGCAGCTTAGGGCGGGAGGCCGATGAGCAGTTCTTC.

The J gene is TRBJ2-7, the V gene TRBV11-2, with TRBD1 matching over 7 bases. CDR3 length: 15 amino acids. The V and J ends lost 3 bases and 0 bases, in that order; junction bases with no gene match: 5. CDR1 is SGHAT, CDR2 FQNNGV, per germline. The CDR3 loop is CASSFSDRSSYEQYF. The CDR3 DNA is TGTGCCAGCAGCTTTTCGGACAGGAGCTCCTACGAGCAGTACTTC.

This clone was counted a single time. This chain uses TRBV24-1 with TRBJ2-1; a possible D gene is TRBD1 (5 bases). The V gene lost 3 bases and the J gene lost 4 bases, with 9 bases spanning the gap. Germline CDR1 and CDR2: KGHDR and SFDVKD. CDR3 length: 14 amino acids. The CDR3, as DNA: TGTGCCACCAGTGATACCAGGGCATACAATGAGCAGTTCTTC. Translation: CATSDTRAYNEQFF.

The chain recombines TRBV2 with TRBJ2-7; 7 bases are shared with TRBD2. CDR1 and CDR2 (germline): SNHLY, FYNNEI. The CDR3 totals 15 residues. J gave up 4 bases and V 6 bases, and 12 bases lay outside the gene matches. The CDR3: CASRRDGRMGYEQYF. CDR3 DNA: TGTGCCAGCAGGAGGGACGGGAGGATGGGTTACGAGCAGTACTTC.

The chain recombines TRBV10-3 with TRBJ2-7; 9 nucleotides align to TRBD2. Germline V gives CDR1 ENHRY, CDR2 SYGVKD. The V gene end was trimmed by 2 bases and the J gene end by 2 bases; junction bases not matched to a gene: 7. The CDR3 extends over 16 amino acids. CDR3 DNA: TGTGCCATCAGTGAGCCAGGGACTAGCTTTCCCTACGAGCAGTACTTC. Residues: CAISEPGTSFPYEQYF.

The chain has TRBV30 and TRBJ1-1, with a possible D match to TRBD1 (6 bases). There are 15 residues in the CDR3. V dropped 7 bases and J dropped 1 base, with 19 bases sitting between them. Germline-derived CDR1 and CDR2 are GTSNPN and SVGIG (reference sequence). CDR3 nucleotide sequence: TGTGCCTCCCGCGGGGGGCTGGTTCCGAACACTGAAGCTTTCTTT. Amino acid sequence: CASRGGLVPNTEAFF.

The chain recombines TRBV29-1 with TRBJ1-2; possibly TRBD1 for D (6 bases). CDR1 SQVTM and CDR2 ANQGSEA come from the germline V gene. V gave up 7 bases and J gave up 3 bases, with 15 bases separating them. The CDR3 consists of 13 residues. CDR3 residues: CSAAEGGDYGYTF. In DNA form, the CDR3 reads TGCAGCGCCGCCGAGGGGGGGGACTATGGCTACACCTTC. Drawing the rest from reference TRBV29-1 and TRBJ1-2, the complete variable domain is SAVISQKPSRDICQRGTSLTIQCQVDSQVTMMFWYRQQPGQSLTLIATANQGSEATYESGFVIDKFPISRPNLTFSTLTVSNMSPEDSSIYLCSAAEGGDYGYTFGSGTRLTVV.